Listed here are 23 T cell receptor beta chains from one sample, sequenced in a study of regulatory T cells in long-lasting Graves disease. Building of the TCR beta libraries involved iRepertoire HTBI primers and Arm-PCR of CDR3 regions. TCRdb processed the multiplex PCR reads anew with MiXCR; each CDR3 protein has one entry. The sample consists of 400,000 to 450,000 distinct CDR3 sequences, more than 12% of them appearing once. Time point defined: newly diagnosed GD, antithyroid drugs for less than 3 months. PBMC RNA served as the TCR library source. These data also formed part of another study, on T cells in Graves' hyperthyroidism and ophthalmopathy.

This material consisted of peripheral blood mononuclear cells (PBMCs), taken at new diagnosis, from a patient treated with antithyroid drugs. These receptors all come from a woman aged 30 to 39 with Graves disease.

This clonotype has a count of ten or more. The V and J genes are TRBV5-1 and TRBJ2-7; 8 nucleotides line up with TRBD2. The trim removed 5 bases at V and 4 bases at J, leaving 11 bases unmatched. The CDR3 is 15 residues long. Germline CDR1 reads SGHRS; CDR2 reads YFSETQ. The DNA for the CDR3 is TGCGCCAGCAGGCAAACGACTAGCGTTGGTTACGAGCAGTACTTC. Amino acid sequence: CASRQTTSVGYEQYF.

This clonotype occurred many times. The chain employs TRBV2 and TRBJ2-1; 10 bases align to TRBD1. CDR1 and CDR2 (germline): SNHLY, FYNNEI. The CDR3 is made up of 15 amino acids. Trimming removed 6 bases from V and 4 bases from J; junction bases left unmatched: 6. The CDR3 sequence is CASRGTGEPYNEQFF. The CDR3 DNA sequence: TGTGCCAGCAGGGGGACAGGGGAACCGTACAATGAGCAGTTCTTC.

Points on this clonotype: Just one base apart from a much larger clone, this may be a read error. V gene TRBV6-1 combines with J gene TRBJ2-7; no firm D call. The germline V and J ends were trimmed by 5 bases and 3 bases, with 5 bases remaining between them. CDR3 length: 11 residues. Germline CDR1 reads MNHNS; CDR2 reads SASEGT. CDR3 in amino acids: CASSHVYEQYF. CDR3 sequence (DNA): TGTGCCAGCAGTCACGTCTACGAGCAGTACTTC.

Notes on this clonotype: A far larger clone is one base from this, pointing to a likely read error. This likely comes from a read error, as the CDR3 has no conserved phenylalanine or tryptophan at its end. J is TRBJ2-1 and V is TRBV11-2; 8 nucleotides agree with TRBD1. The J call is uncertain, as TRBJ2-4 better fits the DNA end. Per germline, CDR1 SGHAT and CDR2 FQNNGV. The CDR3 runs to 15 residues. For the CDR3, the DNA is TGTGCCAGCAGCTCACTAACAGGGGGGCGAAACATTCAGTACTGC. It translates to CASSSLTGGRNIQYC.

The CDR3 region has the DNA TGTGCCACCAGTGGACCGAGTAATGAAAAACTGTTTTTT. Amino acid sequence: CATSGPSNEKLFF. This chain uses TRBV24-1 with TRBJ1-4; no clear D gene. Trimming removed 5 bases at V and 4 bases at J, with 7 bases between. CDR3 length: 13 amino acids. The germline V gene has CDR1 KGHDR and CDR2 SFDVKD.

Ten or more counts support this clonotype. The V gene is TRBV12-5, the J gene TRBJ2-1, with D tentatively TRBD1 or TRBD2 (6 bases each). V shed 2 bases and J shed 8 bases, with 10 bases lying between them. This CDR3 comprises 13 residues. Germline CDR1 and CDR2: LGHNT and FRNRAP. The CDR3 DNA is TGTGCTAGTGGTTTGTGGGGGGCCCATGAGCAGTTCTTC. It encodes CASGLWGAHEQFF.

This clonotype was seen many times. In DNA, the CDR3 is TGTGCCAGCTCACCTACGGGGGGTACCTACGAGCAGTACTTC. It yields the protein CASSPTGGTYEQYF. The chain couples TRBV18 to TRBJ2-7; 7 bases map to TRBD2. The germline V gene encodes CDR1 KGHSH and CDR2 LQKENI. The CDR3 extends over 14 amino acids. The trim removed 3 bases at V and 2 bases at J, leaving 4 bases unmatched.

In its sample, this clonotype was seen a few times. The rearrangement joins TRBV6-1 to TRBJ2-7, with D uncertain. This CDR3 contains 13 residues. Per the germline V gene, CDR1 is MNHNS and CDR2 is SASEGT. Trimming removed 6 bases from V and 3 bases from J, with 12 bases in between. The CDR3 bases are TGTGCCAGCAGGAAGTTAGCCGACTACGAGCAGTACTTC. Its translation is CASRKLADYEQYF.

The V call is TRBV18, the J call TRBJ2-3, with D possibly TRBD1 on 6 matching bases. The CDR3 spans 17 residues. V gave up 3 bases and J gave up 0 bases, with 16 bases separating them. CDR1 KGHSH and CDR2 LQKENI come from the germline V gene. The CDR3 DNA reads as TGTGCCAGCTCACCGGCGCGGACAGCGACTAGCACAGATACGCAGTATTTT. It translates to CASSPARTATSTDTQYF.

This chain uses TRBV10-3 with TRBJ1-2; no firm D call. Between the trimmed V and J ends, which lost 4 bases and 0 bases, there was a span of 9 bases. The CDR3 covers 14 residues. Germline CDR1 ENHRY, CDR2 SYGVKD. The CDR3 DNA sequence: TGTGCCATCAGTGGTTGGGAATCTAACTATGGCTACACCTTC. It yields the protein CAISGWESNYGYTF.

As to this clonotype: A single base separates this from a much larger clone, so it may be a read error. The V and J genes are TRBV5-6 and TRBJ2-3, with D unresolved. The CDR3 runs 15 residues. Germline assignment: CDR1 SGHDT and CDR2 YYEEEE. CDR3 nucleotide sequence: TGTGCCAGCACCGAGGACGAAAGGAGCACAGATACGCATTATTTT. Translation: CASTEDERSTDTHYF.

This clonotype was counted many times. The genes are TRBV12-3 or TRBV12-4 and TRBJ2-7, with 7 bases matching TRBD1. The V gene end was trimmed by 11 bases and the J gene end by 0 bases; junction bases not matched to a gene: 7. This CDR3 comprises 13 residues. DNA for the CDR3: TGTGCCTCGGGGACAGCGGTCTCCTACGAGCAGTACTTC. This translates into CASGTAVSYEQYF.

This clonotype appeared many times. The chain combines TRBV11-1 with TRBJ1-5; 10 bases map to TRBD1. This CDR3 region has 15 residues. CDR1 and CDR2 (germline): SGHAT, FQDESV (reference sequence). V dropped 5 bases and J dropped 5; count of bases not matched to a gene: 6. The CDR3 here is CASSPGQGEYQPQHF. The CDR3 DNA reads TGTGCCAGCAGCCCTGGACAGGGGGAATATCAGCCCCAGCATTTT.

The chain employs TRBV12-3 or TRBV12-4 and TRBJ1-4; D not certain. Trimming stripped 2 bases from V and 4 bases from J, with 8 bases between. The CDR3 is 14 residues long. The CDR3 here is CASSLSGSNEKLFF. CDR3 coding DNA: TGTGCCAGCAGTTTATCCGGGAGTAATGAAAAACTGTTTTTT.

This clonotype was detected many times. The V call is TRBV5-1, the J call TRBJ2-7, with D possibly TRBD2 on 5 matching bases. V was trimmed by 6 bases and J by 5 bases, leaving 15 bases between them. The CDR3 spans 13 residues. Per germline, CDR1 SGHRS and CDR2 YFSETQ. The CDR3 sequence is CASIVPGENEQYF. The DNA of the CDR3 is TGCGCCAGCATTGTACCCGGGGAGAACGAGCAGTACTTC.

This clonotype came up many times. Relative to the germline gene, one junction end is altered; a read error may explain this. The chain is built from TRBV7-3 and TRBJ2-3; D is unclear. The CDR3 length is 12 residues. Germline V gene sequence: CDR1 SGHTA, CDR2 FQGTGA. CDR3 bases: TGTGCCAGCAGCCGAAGCAGAGATACGCAGTATTTT. Residues: CASSRSRDTQYF.

This clonotype has more than one count but fewer than ten. The chain couples TRBV5-1 to TRBJ2-1; D unresolved. The CDR3 runs 17 residues. Germline values: CDR1 SGHRS, CDR2 YFSETQ. V was pared by 3 bases and J by 5 bases, with 21 bases between. CDR3 residues: CASSWVGVRVRDNEQFF. The CDR3, as DNA: TGCGCCAGCAGCTGGGTTGGAGTTAGGGTCCGCGACAATGAGCAGTTCTTC.

This clonotype has a count of ten or more. The chain uses TRBV24-1 and TRBJ2-7; D unresolved. The CDR3 contains 13 residues. Trimming took 5 bases from V and 0 from J, leaving 7 bases between them. CDR1 is KGHDR and CDR2 is SFDVKD in the germline V gene. CDR3 sequence reads: CATSAASSYEQYF. In DNA, the CDR3 is TGTGCCACCAGTGCGGCTAGCTCCTACGAGCAGTACTTC.

This clonotype was observed a few times. This chain uses TRBV6-1 with TRBJ1-4, with 8 bases lining up with TRBD1. CDR3 length: 15 residues. V lost 7 bases, J lost 10 bases, and 14 bases stayed unmatched. Germline V gene sequence: CDR1 MNHNS, CDR2 SASEGT. The CDR3 region is CASTSLGQAPGKLFF. In DNA form, the CDR3 reads TGTGCCAGCACCTCCTTGGGACAGGCCCCGGGAAAACTGTTTTTT.

This clonotype appeared a few times. The rearrangement links TRBV4-1 to TRBJ2-7; the D gene is possibly TRBD2 (6 bases). The CDR3 consists of 17 residues. The germline CDR1 and CDR2 sequences are MGHRA and YSYEKL. V was pared by 2 bases and J by 6 bases, with 23 bases between. CDR3 sequence: CASSQPPLRELGSEQYF. CDR3 coding DNA: TGCGCCAGCAGCCAACCTCCCCTACGGGAGCTAGGGTCCGAGCAGTACTTC.

The chain employs TRBV6-1 and TRBJ2-5; the match to TRBD1 covers 8 bases. Trimming removed 6 bases from V and 5 bases from J; junction bases left unmatched: 17. CDR3 length: 17 residues. CDR1 is MNHNS, CDR2 SASEGT, per germline. The chain's CDR3 is CASRSIDGQGSRETQYF. In DNA, the CDR3 is TGTGCCAGCAGATCAATCGACGGACAGGGTAGTAGGGAGACCCAGTACTTC.

This clonotype was observed a few times. A read error is possible here, since a much larger clone lies one base away. The CDR3 reads CASSSPHLPSFPSYEQYF. The DNA of the CDR3 is TGTGCCAGCAGCTCCCCCCATTTACCTAGCTTCCCCTCCTACGAGCAGTACTTC. This chain links TRBV11-2 with TRBJ2-7; D is possibly TRBD2 (5 bases). From germline, CDR1 is SGHAT and CDR2 FQNNGV. V was shortened by 4 bases and J by 0 bases, with 22 bases between the two germline ends. The CDR3 extends over 18 amino acids. The full variable domain, with the rest looked up from reference TRBV11-2 and TRBJ2-7, is EAGVAQSPRYKIIEKRQSVAFWCNPISGHATLYWYQQILGQGPKLLIQFQNNGVVDDSQLPKDRFSAERLKGVDSTLKIQPAKLEDSAVYLCASSSPHLPSFPSYEQYFGPGTRLTVT.

This clonotype was observed a handful of times. This chain uses TRBV20-1 with TRBJ1-5, with no clear D. This CDR3 comprises 15 residues. Germline V gene sequence: CDR1 DFQATT, CDR2 SNEGSKA (reference sequence). Trimming removed 1 base from V and 4 bases from J, with 14 bases in between. The CDR3 spells CSARGSGGANQPQHF. CDR3 nucleotides: TGCAGTGCTAGAGGTTCGGGCGGCGCAAATCAGCCCCAGCATTTT.